This T cell receptor beta chain was observed in a study of technical replicates of blood from several donors. This CDR3 is 16 amino acids long. The germline V and J ends were trimmed by 1 base and 2 bases, with 13 bases remaining between them. Germline V lookup: CDR1 MNHNS, CDR2 SASEGT. This clone was counted a single time. Only in-frame clones appear in the TCRdb table, and some are missing; sequencing was by immunoSEQ multiplex PCR. The data hold about 100,000 clones, with approximately 94% observed a single time. This TCR came from a human donor in good health. Sequenced: T cells isolated from PBMCs. This chain connects TRBV6-1 to TRBJ2-3; D is possibly TRBD1 (6 bases). As DNA, the CDR3 is TGTGCCAGCAGTGAAGACACAGGGACCACCACAGATACGCAGTATTTT. Protein product: CASSEDTGTTTDTQYF.